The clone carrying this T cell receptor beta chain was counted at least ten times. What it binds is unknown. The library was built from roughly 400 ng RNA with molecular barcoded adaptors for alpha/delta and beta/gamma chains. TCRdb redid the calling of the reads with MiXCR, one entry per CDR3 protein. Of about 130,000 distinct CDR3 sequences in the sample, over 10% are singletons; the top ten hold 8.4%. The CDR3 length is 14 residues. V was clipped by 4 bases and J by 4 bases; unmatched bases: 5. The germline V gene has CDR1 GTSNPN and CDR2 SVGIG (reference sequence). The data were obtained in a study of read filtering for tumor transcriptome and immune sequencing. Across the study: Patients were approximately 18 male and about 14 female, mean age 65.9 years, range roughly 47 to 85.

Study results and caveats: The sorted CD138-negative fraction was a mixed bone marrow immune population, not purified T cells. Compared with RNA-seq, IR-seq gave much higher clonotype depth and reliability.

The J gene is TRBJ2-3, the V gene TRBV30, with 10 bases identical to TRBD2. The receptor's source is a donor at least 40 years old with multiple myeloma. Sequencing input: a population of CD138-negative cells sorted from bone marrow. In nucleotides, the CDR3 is TGTGCCTGGAACCTAGCGGGAGCCTCAGATACGCAGTATTTT. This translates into CAWNLAGASDTQYF.